This T cell receptor (beta chain) came from a study of T cells after yellow fever vaccination. Findings and limits, study-wide: Subsequent booster samples again held most clones from primary vaccination (nearly 98% CD4, 85% to 90% CD8).

As concerns this clonotype: Its antigen is undetermined.

TCRdb passed the 5' RACE reads through MiXCR, listing each CDR3 protein once. Of about 550,000 distinct CDR3 sequences detected, about 19% appear once; the ten largest clones hold 13% to 15%. Trimming took off 7 bases at V and 1 base at J, with 13 bases between the two ends. This CDR3 is 15 amino acids long. This chain connects TRBV12-3 or TRBV12-4 to TRBJ2-2, with D possibly matching TRBD1 (6 bases). The TCR comes from a young man who received the YFV17D yellow fever vaccine. The input for sequencing was PBMCs, taken 15 days after the yellow fever booster vaccination. CDR3 coding DNA: TGTGCCAGCACCCATTGGGGACAGAACACCGGGGAGCTGTTTTTT. This sequence encodes CASTHWGQNTGELFF.